These 22 T cell receptor beta chains were all obtained from the same sample, sequenced in a study of cytomegalovirus exposure and HLA in healthy donors listed by TCRdb under 2017. Receptor amplification or capture employed the immunoSEQ multiplex PCR assay. The multiplex PCR relied on a mix of 60 forward primers for TCR Vbeta segments and 13 reverse primers for TCR Jbeta segments. As stored in TCRdb, this immuneACCESS dataset retains in-frame rearrangements with V and J assigned. A fraction of the clones does not appear; measured against another copy, unresolved V genes explain less than half of the discrepancy, and the remainder lacks a known reason. For this sample the table gives under 250,000 clones, of which 65% to 85% were detected only once. The ten most abundant clones make up roughly 0.66% of the sample. Sequencing was done on a sample of PBMCs. These TCRs come from a boy aged 2 to 10 in good health and CMV-seronegative.

The V call is TRBV2, the J call TRBJ2-3, with 14 bases identical to TRBD2. The junction had 7 bases not matched to a gene; V was cut back by 6 bases and J by 5 bases. The V gene's germline CDR1 is SNHLY and CDR2 FYNNEI. CDR3 length equals 16 residues. The CDR3 loop reads CASSVGLAGAGDTQYF. CDR3 in DNA: TGTGCCAGCAGCGTGGGACTAGCGGGAGCCGGAGATACGCAGTATTTT.

V usage is TRBV5-1 and J usage is TRBJ1-2; D unresolved. CDR1 is SGHRS and CDR2 is YFSETQ in the germline V gene. CDR3 length: 15 amino acids. V lost 5 bases and J lost 1, with 15 bases in between. CDR3 sequence (DNA): TGCGCCAGCAGTGGAAGCAGCGGGTTTAACTATGGCTACACCTTC. It encodes CASSGSSGFNYGYTF.

The chain carries TRBV11-2 and TRBJ2-3, with D possibly being TRBD1 (6 bases). Between the trimmed V and J ends, which lost 4 bases and 2 bases, there was a span of 10 bases. Germline V gene sequence: CDR1 SGHAT, CDR2 FQNNGV. This CDR3 spans 14 amino acids. CDR3 residues: CASSSRDNTDTQYF. In DNA, the CDR3 is TGTGCCAGCAGCTCACGGGACAACACAGATACGCAGTATTTT. Combining the CDR3 with reference TRBV11-2 and TRBJ2-3 gives the whole variable domain EAGVAQSPRYKIIEKRQSVAFWCNPISGHATLYWYQQILGQGPKLLIQFQNNGVVDDSQLPKDRFSAERLKGVDSTLKIQPAKLEDSAVYLCASSSRDNTDTQYFGPGTRLTVL.

This clone was counted a single time. The chain carries TRBV4-2 and TRBJ2-7; 10 bases align to TRBD2. The length of the CDR3 is 15 residues. In germline, CDR1 is LGHNA, CDR2 YNFKEQ. With 0 bases clipped from V and 3 bases from J, the junction kept 2 bases outside the gene matches. This chain's CDR3 is CASSQDSGGNYEQYF. The CDR3 region has the DNA TGTGCCAGCAGCCAAGATAGCGGGGGGAACTACGAGCAGTACTTC.

The chain recombines TRBV6-5 with TRBJ1-2; no definite D call. The CDR3 sequence is 15 residues long. Trimming stripped 5 bases from V and 1 base from J, with 14 bases between. Germline V gene sequence: CDR1 MNHEY, CDR2 SVGAGI. DNA of the CDR3: TGTGCCAGCAGTAATACAGTAGTGGTTAACTATGGCTACACCTTC. This sequence encodes CASSNTVVVNYGYTF.

A single count supports this clone. The rearrangement uses TRBV14 and TRBJ2-6, with TRBD1 identical over 8 bases. V lost 4 bases and J lost 8; bases outside the gene matches: 4. The CDR3 covers 14 residues. Germline values: CDR1 SGHDN, CDR2 FVKESK. CDR3 sequence (DNA): TGTGCCAGCAGCCCCGGACAGGGAACCAACGTCCTGACTTTC. The encoded protein is CASSPGQGTNVLTF. The entire variable domain, with the rest obtained from reference TRBV14 and TRBJ2-6, is as follows: EAGVTQFPSHSVIEKGQTVTLRCDPISGHDNLYWYRRVMGKEIKFLLHFVKESKQDESGMPNNRFLAERTGGTYSTLKVQPAELEDSGVYFCASSPGQGTNVLTFGAGSRLTVL.

This clone was picked up a small number of times. This chain links TRBV10-3 with TRBJ1-1, with D perhaps matching TRBD1 (5 bases). Trimming removed 4 bases at V and 1 base at J, with 10 bases between. In germline, CDR1 is ENHRY, CDR2 SYGVKD. This CDR3 has 14 residues. CDR3 sequence: CAISGTDRNTEAFF. The CDR3 DNA follows: TGTGCCATCAGTGGAACCGACAGGAACACTGAAGCTTTCTTT.

This chain joins TRBV9 and TRBJ2-2; TRBD2 matches at 11 bases. The ends lost 3 bases at V and 2 bases at J; junction bases unmatched: 9. Per germline, CDR1 SGDLS and CDR2 YYNGEE. CDR3 length: 18 amino acids. The CDR3 region is CASSAGGTSGANTGELFF. CDR3 DNA sequence: TGTGCCAGCAGCGCGGGCGGGACTAGCGGAGCCAACACCGGGGAGCTGTTTTTT.

The chain links TRBV9 to TRBJ2-2, with D tentatively TRBD2 (6 bases). Germline CDR1 and CDR2: SGDLS and YYNGEE. Trimming cost V 3 bases and J 0 bases, with 9 bases left between them. The CDR3 totals 15 residues. The CDR3 DNA follows: TGTGCCAGCAGCGCGGGGGTCACGAACACCGGGGAGCTGTTTTTT. Its translation: CASSAGVTNTGELFF.

This chain uses TRBV13 with TRBJ1-1; no clear D gene. There are 13 residues in the CDR3. The V gene's germline CDR1 is PRHDT and CDR2 FYEKMQ (reference sequence). Trimming pared 1 base from V and 3 bases from J, leaving 6 bases between. The CDR3 region is CASSLESDTEAFF. CDR3 coding DNA: TGTGCCAGCAGCTTAGAATCCGACACTGAAGCTTTCTTT.

This chain connects TRBV5-6 to TRBJ2-5, with D uncertain. This CDR3 is 11 amino acids long. Trimming removed 4 bases at V and 6 bases at J, with 7 bases between. Germline CDR1 reads SGHDT; CDR2 reads YYEEEE. This chain's CDR3 is CASSLSKTQYF. CDR3 in DNA: TGTGCCAGCAGCCTATCAAAGACCCAGTACTTC.

The genes are TRBV7-2 and TRBJ2-2; 7 bases match TRBD2. The CDR3 contains 12 residues. The germline gives CDR1 SGHTA, CDR2 FQGNSA. The CDR3 DNA reads as TGTTCTGCGGGGGCGAACACCGGGGAGCTGTTTTTT. It codes for CSAGANTGELFF.

The V call is TRBV29-1, the J call TRBJ2-1; the match to TRBD2 covers 8 bases. The CDR3 covers 15 residues. Germline V lookup: CDR1 SQVTM, CDR2 ANQGSEA. V lost 3 bases and J lost 6; bases outside the gene matches: 10. CDR3 loop: CSVDPKRELINEQFF. CDR3 nucleotide sequence: TGCAGCGTTGACCCCAAGCGGGAGTTGATCAATGAGCAGTTCTTC.

J is TRBJ2-2 and V is TRBV4-2; TRBD1 aligns across 11 bases. V dropped 2 bases and J dropped 3; count of bases not matched to a gene: 11. Germline loops: CDR1 LGHNA, CDR2 YNFKEQ. This CDR3 is built from 19 residues. CDR3 nucleotide sequence: TGTGCCAGCAGCCAATACCCAGGACAGGGGGCGCGGGACACCGGGGAGCTGTTTTTT. This gives the protein CASSQYPGQGARDTGELFF.

CDR3 protein: CASGHREGGGQPQHF. For the CDR3, the DNA is TGTGCCAGCGGTCACCGGGAGGGAGGGGGTCAGCCCCAGCATTTT. This sequence joins TRBV6-5 and TRBJ1-5; D possibly corresponds to TRBD1 (6 bases). Germline V gene lookup returns CDR1 MNHEY and CDR2 SVGAGI. Trimming stripped 8 bases from V and 6 bases from J, with 20 bases between. The CDR3 covers 15 residues.

The chain links TRBV6-5 to TRBJ2-2, with 8 nucleotides matching TRBD2. The trim removed 5 bases at V and 6 bases at J, leaving 2 bases unmatched. Germline V gives CDR1 MNHEY, CDR2 SVGAGI. This CDR3 is built from 13 residues. CDR3 coding DNA: TGTGCCAGCAGTCCGGGGGGGGCCGGGGAGCTGTTTTTT. Amino acid sequence: CASSPGGAGELFF.

CDR3 amino acids: CSAGRDTQYF. The CDR3 DNA follows: TGCAGTGCTGGGAGAGATACGCAGTATTTT. This chain joins TRBV20-1 and TRBJ2-3; TRBD2 is a possible D gene (5 bases). The CDR3 spans 10 residues. In germline, CDR1 is DFQATT, CDR2 SNEGSKA (reference sequence). V was pared by 5 bases and J by 5 bases, with 5 bases between.

This clone was detected a few times. V is TRBV6-5 and J is TRBJ2-7; D may be TRBD1 (5 bases). Germline V gene sequence: CDR1 MNHEY, CDR2 SVGAGI. Between the trimmed V and J ends, which lost 9 bases and 4 bases, there was a span of 13 bases. The CDR3 loop spans 12 amino acids. The CDR3 DNA follows: TGTGCCAGTCAGGGATCGGATTACGAGCAGTACTTC. It translates to CASQGSDYEQYF.

This clone has just a few counts. The J gene is TRBJ2-3, the V gene TRBV4-2; TRBD2 matches 8 bases. Trimming took 4 bases from V and 5 from J; bases not matched to a gene: 11. Germline V gives CDR1 LGHNA, CDR2 YNFKEQ. The CDR3 has 16 residues. The CDR3 loop is CASSLNSGRAGDTQYF. The CDR3 DNA is TGTGCCAGCAGCCTAAACTCCGGGAGGGCCGGAGATACGCAGTATTTT.

The rearrangement uses TRBV2 and TRBJ1-4, with D perhaps matching TRBD1 (5 bases). Trimming cost V 7 bases and J 5 bases, with 17 bases left between them. CDR1 and CDR2 from the germline V gene are SNHLY and FYNNEI. This CDR3 contains 15 residues. CDR3 amino acids: CASTPYQGTNEKLFF. The DNA for the CDR3 is TGTGCCAGCACCCCATATCAGGGTACGAATGAAAAACTGTTTTTT.

The chain joins TRBV14 to TRBJ1-2; 11 nucleotides match TRBD1. The junction had 10 bases not matched to a gene; V was cut back by 2 bases and J by 8 bases. This CDR3 is built from 16 residues. Germline CDR1 reads SGHDN; CDR2 reads FVKESK. CDR3 coding DNA: TGTGCCAGCAGCCAAAGCCATCTCAGGACAGGGGGCGGCTACACCTTC. Its protein product is CASSQSHLRTGGGYTF.

The chain uses TRBV5-1 and TRBJ2-7; D might be TRBD2 (10 bases). The CDR3 runs 18 residues. The germline gives CDR1 SGHRS, CDR2 YFSETQ. Trimming pared 3 bases from V and 3 bases from J, leaving 25 bases between. CDR3 nucleotide sequence: TGCGCCAGCAGCTACCGGGACAGGGCCGGGACTAGCGACTACGAGCAGTACTTC. Translated: CASSYRDRAGTSDYEQYF.